This entry describes one TCR beta chain. This specimen belongs to a study of blood T cell repertoires in COVID-19. Germline V CDR1 and CDR2: MDHEN, SYDVKM. CDR3 length equals 13 residues. V was cut by 7 bases and J by 9 bases, with 13 bases left in between. The table came from immunoSEQ multiplex PCR; TCRdb's copy has only in-frame clones and leaves some out. The data contain some 200,000 clones, about 78% of them seen just once; the ten biggest clones take up about 5.5%. The sequence was collected from a woman in her seventies with acute or convalescent COVID-19. The chain joins TRBV28 to TRBJ1-6, with a tentative D call TRBD1 (6 bases). Sequenced input: peripheral blood. Written as DNA, the CDR3 is TGTGCCAGCACCAACCCAGGGGTTTCACCCCTCCACTTT. Residues: CASTNPGVSPLHF.